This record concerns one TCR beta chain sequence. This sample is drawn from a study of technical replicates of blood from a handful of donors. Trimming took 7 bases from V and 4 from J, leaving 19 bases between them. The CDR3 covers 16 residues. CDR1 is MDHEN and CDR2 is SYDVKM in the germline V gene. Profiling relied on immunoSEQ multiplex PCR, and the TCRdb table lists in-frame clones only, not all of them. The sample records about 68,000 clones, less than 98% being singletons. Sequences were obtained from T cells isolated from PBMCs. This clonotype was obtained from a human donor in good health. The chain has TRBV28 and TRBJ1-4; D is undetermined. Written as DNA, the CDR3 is TGTGCCAGCACCCGTTTAGTCCCACAGCTTAATGAAAAACTGTTTTTT. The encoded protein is CASTRLVPQLNEKLFF.